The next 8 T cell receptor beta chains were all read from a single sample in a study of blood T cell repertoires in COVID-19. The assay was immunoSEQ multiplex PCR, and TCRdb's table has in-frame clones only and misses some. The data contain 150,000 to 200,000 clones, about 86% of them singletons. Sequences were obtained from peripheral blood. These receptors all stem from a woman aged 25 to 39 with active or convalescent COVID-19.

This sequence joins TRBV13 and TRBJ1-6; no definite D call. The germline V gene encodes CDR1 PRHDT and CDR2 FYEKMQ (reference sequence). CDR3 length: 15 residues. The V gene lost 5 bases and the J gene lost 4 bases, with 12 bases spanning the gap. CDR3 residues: CASSPATEYNSPLHF. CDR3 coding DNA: TGTGCCAGCAGCCCCGCTACAGAATATAATTCACCCCTCCACTTT.

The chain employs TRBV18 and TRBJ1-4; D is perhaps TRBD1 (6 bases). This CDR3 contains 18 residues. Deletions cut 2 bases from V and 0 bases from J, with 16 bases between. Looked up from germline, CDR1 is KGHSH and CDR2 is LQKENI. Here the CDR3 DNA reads TGTGCCAGCTCACCATCCCGTACAGGGCCTGCAACTAATGAAAAACTGTTTTTT. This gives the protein CASSPSRTGPATNEKLFF.

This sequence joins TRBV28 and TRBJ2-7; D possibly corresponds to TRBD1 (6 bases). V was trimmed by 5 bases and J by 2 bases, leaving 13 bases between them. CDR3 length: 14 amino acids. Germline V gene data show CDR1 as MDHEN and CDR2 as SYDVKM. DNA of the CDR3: TGTGCCAGCAGTCTAGGGGACACGACCTACGAGCAGTACTTC. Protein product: CASSLGDTTYEQYF.

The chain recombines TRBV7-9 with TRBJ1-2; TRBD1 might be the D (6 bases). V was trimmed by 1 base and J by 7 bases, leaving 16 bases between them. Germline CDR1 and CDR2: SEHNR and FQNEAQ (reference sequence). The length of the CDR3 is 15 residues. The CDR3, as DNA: TGTGCCAGCAGCTTAGTAGTACAGGGAGTAGGTGGCTACACCTTC. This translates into CASSLVVQGVGGYTF.

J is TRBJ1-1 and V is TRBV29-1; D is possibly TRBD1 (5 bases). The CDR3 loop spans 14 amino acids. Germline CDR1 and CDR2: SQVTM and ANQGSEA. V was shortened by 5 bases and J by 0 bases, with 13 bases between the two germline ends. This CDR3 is CSVSDSGMNTEAFF. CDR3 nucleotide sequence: TGCAGCGTTTCAGACAGTGGAATGAACACTGAAGCTTTCTTT.

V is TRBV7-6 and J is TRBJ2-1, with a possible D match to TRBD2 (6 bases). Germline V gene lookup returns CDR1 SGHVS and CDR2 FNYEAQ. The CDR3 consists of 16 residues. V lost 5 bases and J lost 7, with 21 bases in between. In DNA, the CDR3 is TGTGCCAGCAGCCCCTTTCCGGGAGCCGGCGAAAATGAGCAGTTCTTC. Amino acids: CASSPFPGAGENEQFF.

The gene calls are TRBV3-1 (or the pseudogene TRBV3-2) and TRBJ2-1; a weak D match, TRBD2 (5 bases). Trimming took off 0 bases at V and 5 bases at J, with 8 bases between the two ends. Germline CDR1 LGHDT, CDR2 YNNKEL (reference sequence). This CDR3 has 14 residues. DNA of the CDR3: TGTGCCAGCAGCCAAGAGAGGGCTAACAATGAGCAGTTCTTC. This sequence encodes CASSQERANNEQFF.

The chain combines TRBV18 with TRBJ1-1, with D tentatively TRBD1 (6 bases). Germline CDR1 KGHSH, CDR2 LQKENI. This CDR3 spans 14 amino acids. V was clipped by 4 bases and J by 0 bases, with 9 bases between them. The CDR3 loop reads CASSLDSLNTEAFF. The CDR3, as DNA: TGTGCCAGCTCACTGGACAGTTTGAACACTGAAGCTTTCTTT.